The 6 T cell receptor beta chains reported below all come from one sample, sequenced in a study of T-cell memory formation after mild COVID-19. TCRdb redid the calling of the 5' RACE reads with MiXCR, one entry per CDR3 protein. The repertoire holds around 500,000 distinct CDR3 sequences, with over 15% as singletons. Specimen: PBMCs or a T cell subset sorted from them (not recorded which). The receptors come from an adult woman who had mild COVID-19 (a few samples of this study predate the infection). Cell type and time point are not known.

V is TRBV28 and J is TRBJ1-2; D remains ambiguous. Germline V gene data show CDR1 as MDHEN and CDR2 as SYDVKM. Deletions cut 6 bases from V and 7 bases from J, with 18 bases between. This CDR3 is built from 14 residues. The CDR3 DNA follows: TGTGCCAGCAGGAGGCTGGAGGGATTGGGTGGCTACACCTTC. This encodes CASRRLEGLGGYTF.

The V and J genes are TRBV24-1 and TRBJ2-3; 13 bases agree with TRBD2. The CDR3 covers 17 residues. Per the germline V gene, CDR1 is KGHDR and CDR2 is SFDVKD. With 3 bases clipped from V and 6 bases from J, the junction kept 8 bases outside the gene matches. This CDR3 is CATSDPGLAGVMDTQYF. The CDR3 nucleotides are TGTGCCACCAGTGATCCCGGACTAGCGGGGGTGATGGATACGCAGTATTTT.

V usage is TRBV29-1 and J usage is TRBJ1-1, with 7 bases identical to TRBD1. The germline V gene encodes CDR1 SQVTM and CDR2 ANQGSEA. The CDR3 totals 15 residues. Germline trimming cut 0 bases from V and 6 bases from J; bases unmatched to any gene: 10. CDR3 bases: TGCAGCGTTGAAGATGCAGGGACAGCCCTCTCTGAAGCTTTCTTT. Protein sequence: CSVEDAGTALSEAFF. Using reference TRBV29-1 and TRBJ1-1 for the parts outside the CDR3, the full variable domain is SAVISQKPSRDICQRGTSLTIQCQVDSQVTMMFWYRQQPGQSLTLIATANQGSEATYESGFVIDKFPISRPNLTFSTLTVSNMSPEDSSIYLCSVEDAGTALSEAFFGQGTRLTVV.

The V gene is TRBV7-6, the J gene TRBJ2-7, with a tentative D call TRBD2 (5 bases). CDR3 length: 14 amino acids. Trimming took off 5 bases at V and 1 base at J, with 12 bases between the two ends. CDR1 SGHVS and CDR2 FNYEAQ come from the germline V gene. The DNA of the CDR3 is TGTGCCAGCAGCCGGGAACCCGGATCCTACGAGCAGTACTTC. Translation: CASSREPGSYEQYF.

The chain has TRBV12-3 or TRBV12-4 and TRBJ2-3, with 12 bases fitting TRBD2. After removal of 7 bases from V and 6 bases from J, the junction contained 8 bases not matched to a gene. The CDR3 spans 15 residues. CDR3 amino acids: CASTLAGGMGDTQYF. CDR3 nucleotides: TGTGCCAGCACACTAGCGGGGGGAATGGGGGATACGCAGTATTTT.

This clonotype was counted only a few times. V is TRBV27 and J is TRBJ2-3; maybe TRBD2 (5 bases). Germline V lookup: CDR1 MNHEY, CDR2 SMNVEV (reference sequence). The CDR3 contains 14 residues. V gave up 4 bases and J gave up 4 bases, with 12 bases separating them. This chain's CDR3 is CASSYNSAADTQYF. CDR3 in DNA: TGTGCCAGCAGTTACAATAGCGCCGCAGATACGCAGTATTTT.